The clone carrying this T cell receptor beta chain appeared a few times. Its specificity is unknown. Using its own MiXCR run on the RT-PCR reads, TCRdb lists one record per CDR3 protein. The repertoire holds a few hundred thousand distinct CDR3 sequences, with about 20% as singletons. The source of the sample is a study of response to subunit inactivated influenza vaccine. Study results and limitations: Each seasonal flu vaccination may recruit only limited new T cells, authors suggested.

The starting material was PBMCs from blood, obtained about 20 months after vaccination. The receptor was derived from a man aged 45-69 years who received an inactivated influenza vaccine.

The CDR3 DNA is TGTGCCAGCAGTATACACAGGGTAAGGAACACTGAAGCTTTCTTT. Protein product: CASSIHRVRNTEAFF. The gene calls are TRBV12-3 or TRBV12-4 and TRBJ1-1, with D possibly matching TRBD1 (6 bases). V shed 5 bases and J shed 1 base, with 14 bases lying between them. The length of the CDR3 is 15 residues.